This T cell receptor beta chain emerged from a study of human T cells and chemical hapten exposure. The CDR3 contains 16 residues. Trimming removed 0 bases at V and 2 bases at J, with 10 bases between. Germline V CDR1 and CDR2: LGHNA, YNFKEQ. In the authors' methods: TCR counts had a median of 95,638 per sample and spanned roughly 23,224 to 690,600. MiXCR was run by TCRdb on the 5' RACE reads, yielding one entry per CDR3 protein. The authors' filters were not applied to this entry. The table has 75,000 or so distinct CDR3 sequences, roughly 15% seen once. Extraction yielded total RNA from whole blood (unfractionated). General study results and limits: The study found that DPC sensitization did not change TCRs above 1 in 1000 frequency.

This clonotype was counted a few times. The antigen is unknown. The V gene is TRBV4-2, the J gene TRBJ2-2; perhaps TRBD2 as D (6 bases). The receptor was derived from a female donor in good health. The CDR3 DNA reads TGTGCCAGCAGCCAAGAGGCTAGCGCAAACACCGGGGAGCTGTTTTTT. Its translation: CASSQEASANTGELFF.